One sample yielded the 28 T cell receptor beta chains listed below, sequenced in a study of cytomegalovirus exposure and HLA in healthy donors. The assay was immunoSEQ multiplex PCR, and TCRdb's table has in-frame clones only and misses some. Here the sample spans some 67,000 clones, approximately 94% being singletons. Sequencing used PBMCs. These receptors came from a woman aged 18-30 years in good health and CMV-seronegative.

V gene TRBV9 combines with J gene TRBJ2-1; 8 bases are shared with TRBD1. With 4 bases clipped from V and 7 bases from J, the junction kept 10 bases outside the gene matches. CDR1 is SGDLS, CDR2 YYNGEE, per germline. The CDR3 runs 15 residues. CDR3 region: CASSPQAGQGNEQFF. The CDR3 nucleotides read TGTGCCAGCAGCCCACAGGCCGGACAGGGAAATGAGCAGTTCTTC.

The CDR3 loop is CASSEQGTNTEAFF. The CDR3 DNA reads as TGTGCCAGCAGTGAGCAGGGAACGAACACTGAAGCTTTCTTT. The chain uses TRBV6-4 and TRBJ1-1; a weak D match, TRBD1 (5 bases). Germline V lookup: CDR1 MRHNA, CDR2 SNTAGT. The CDR3 is 14 amino acids. The V end lost 3 bases, the J end lost 1 base, and 9 bases lay between the germline ends.

The chain joins TRBV29-1 to TRBJ2-5, with 9 bases that match TRBD2. V was clipped by 4 bases and J by 4 bases; unmatched bases: 4. Germline values: CDR1 SQVTM, CDR2 ANQGSEA. This CDR3 has 13 amino acids. In DNA, the CDR3 is TGCAGCGTTGCGGTAGCGGGGGCAGAGACCCAGTACTTC. Its translation: CSVAVAGAETQYF.

The chain is built from TRBV7-9 and TRBJ2-7; 7 nucleotides agree with TRBD1. The CDR3 runs 14 residues. Germline assignment: CDR1 SEHNR and CDR2 FQNEAQ (reference sequence). The ends lost 4 bases at V and 1 base at J; junction bases unmatched: 4. This chain's CDR3 is CASSSTGISYEQYF. The CDR3 DNA reads TGTGCCAGCAGCTCGACAGGGATTTCCTACGAGCAGTACTTC.

This chain uses TRBV20-1 with TRBJ1-2; D uncertain. In germline, CDR1 is DFQATT, CDR2 SNEGSKA (reference sequence). This CDR3 region has 11 residues. Trimming left V 5 bases short and J 1 base short, with 5 bases between. This CDR3 reads CSAYINYGYTF. As DNA, the CDR3 is TGCAGTGCTTATATTAACTATGGCTACACCTTC.

The CDR3: CASSLTGTGSHEQYF. In DNA form, the CDR3 reads TGTGCCAGCAGTTTAACCGGGACAGGGAGCCACGAGCAGTACTTC. The chain joins TRBV6-6 to TRBJ2-7; TRBD1 aligns across 9 bases. Unmatched junction bases numbered 9, after V lost 4 bases and J lost 5 bases. This CDR3 region has 15 residues. CDR1 MNHNY and CDR2 SVGAGI come from the germline V gene (reference sequence).

This clone has more than one count but fewer than ten. V and J are TRBV6-1 and TRBJ1-5; TRBD1 matches 9 bases. The germline gives CDR1 MNHNS, CDR2 SASEGT. This CDR3 is 15 amino acids long. The ends lost 4 bases at V and 4 bases at J; junction bases unmatched: 5. CDR3: CASSARDRENQPQHF. The CDR3 DNA is TGTGCCAGCAGTGCCCGGGACAGGGAAAATCAGCCCCAGCATTTT.

The CDR3 loop is CASSTPGGSGNTIYF. The CDR3 nucleotides read TGTGCCAGCAGCACTCCAGGGGGCTCTGGAAACACCATATATTTT. The chain uses TRBV7-6 and TRBJ1-3; 7 nucleotides align to TRBD1. Germline-derived CDR1 and CDR2 are SGHVS and FNYEAQ. CDR3 length: 15 amino acids. Trimming removed 5 bases from V and 0 bases from J; junction bases left unmatched: 4.

This clone is a singleton in its sample. The J gene is TRBJ2-1, the V gene TRBV2, with TRBD2 matching over 11 bases. The length of the CDR3 is 15 residues. Unmatched junction bases numbered 6, after V lost 8 bases and J lost 3 bases. CDR1 and CDR2 (germline): SNHLY, FYNNEI. CDR3 region: CASASGTSGYNEQFF. The CDR3 DNA sequence: TGTGCCAGCGCCTCCGGGACTAGCGGCTACAATGAGCAGTTCTTC.

The rearrangement links TRBV4-1 to TRBJ2-7; 10 bases fit TRBD2. The germline gives CDR1 MGHRA, CDR2 YSYEKL. Trimming took 4 bases from V and 5 from J; bases not matched to a gene: 8. The CDR3 consists of 15 residues. In nucleotides, the CDR3 is TGCGCCAGCAGCCTGAGGGTAGCGGGGGGTAACGAGCAGTACTTC. The encoded protein is CASSLRVAGGNEQYF.

The rearrangement links TRBV28 to TRBJ1-1; D is undetermined. Between the trimmed V and J ends, which lost 3 bases and 4 bases, there was a span of 9 bases. CDR3 length: 13 residues. CDR1 is MDHEN, CDR2 SYDVKM, per germline. The CDR3 DNA is TGTGCCAGCAGTTTCCCGGGTGGCACTGAAGCTTTCTTT. It codes for CASSFPGGTEAFF.

The rearrangement joins TRBV4-3 to TRBJ1-2, with D unclear. Germline V gene data show CDR1 as LGHNA and CDR2 as YSLEER. Trimming took off 4 bases at V and 8 bases at J, with 26 bases between the two ends. The CDR3 loop spans 17 amino acids. CDR3: CASSLQGISIGAGGYTF. The CDR3 nucleotides are TGCGCCAGCAGCCTTCAAGGAATCAGCATAGGAGCGGGAGGCTACACCTTC.

The CDR3 coding sequence is TGTGCCAGCTCACTTAAGCACAAAACGGGTGAAGCTTTCTTT. It is translated as CASSLKHKTGEAFF. The chain couples TRBV18 to TRBJ1-1; D not resolved. CDR1 KGHSH and CDR2 LQKENI come from the germline V gene. This CDR3 spans 14 amino acids. The V gene lost 4 bases and the J gene lost 7 bases, with 16 bases spanning the gap.

The chain carries TRBV21-1 and TRBJ1-4; the table assigns TRBD1, which was not confirmed against the DNA. TRBV21-1 is a known pseudogene. The CDR3 length is 15 residues. The CDR3 nucleotides are TGTGCCAGCAGCAAAATCAGGGCTGTTGGGGAAAAACTGTTTTTT. It encodes CASSKIRAVGEKLFF.

The CDR3 nucleotides read TGTGCCAGCAGTGAATATCCGGGAACCAACACCGGGGAGCTGTTTTTT. Protein product: CASSEYPGTNTGELFF. The genes are TRBV2 and TRBJ2-2; D might be TRBD2 (5 bases). Germline V CDR1 and CDR2: SNHLY, FYNNEI. V shed 2 bases and J shed 2 bases, with 12 bases lying between them. The CDR3 extends over 16 amino acids.

The gene calls are TRBV11-2 and TRBJ2-1; no clear D gene. Germline lookup yields CDR1 SGHAT and CDR2 FQNNGV. The CDR3 covers 14 residues. Trimming left V 2 bases short and J 4 bases short, with 9 bases between. The CDR3 loop is CASSLTESYNEQFF. The CDR3 DNA reads as TGTGCCAGCAGCTTAACAGAGAGTTACAATGAGCAGTTCTTC.

V is TRBV29-1 and J is TRBJ2-1; 10 positions agree with TRBD2. In germline, CDR1 is SQVTM, CDR2 ANQGSEA. The CDR3 sequence is 14 residues long. Trimming took 4 bases from V and 7 from J; bases not matched to a gene: 7. CDR3 protein: CSVVGLAPTNEQFF. CDR3 in DNA: TGCAGCGTTGTGGGACTAGCGCCAACTAATGAGCAGTTCTTC.

The chain recombines TRBV15 with TRBJ2-7, with D uncertain. Germline-derived CDR1 and CDR2 are LNHNV and YYDKDF (reference sequence). V lost 0 bases to trimming and J lost 5 bases, with 14 bases between them. The CDR3 has 15 residues. The CDR3 sequence is CATSRESLGVDEQYF. CDR3 coding DNA: TGTGCCACCAGCAGAGAATCGCTAGGCGTCGACGAGCAGTACTTC.

This chain connects TRBV28 to TRBJ2-3; 7 positions match TRBD2. CDR3 length: 15 amino acids. V lost 5 bases to trimming and J lost 2 bases; unmatched junction nucleotides: 7. Germline values: CDR1 MDHEN, CDR2 SYDVKM. The CDR3 sequence is CASSRRGSTTDTQYF. CDR3 in DNA: TGTGCCAGCAGTCGGCGGGGGTCGACCACAGATACGCAGTATTTT.

This clone was counted once. J is TRBJ2-1 and V is TRBV15, with 9 bases lining up with TRBD1. The CDR3 totals 15 residues. The germline V gene encodes CDR1 LNHNV and CDR2 YYDKDF (reference sequence). Trimming removed 4 bases from V and 6 bases from J; junction bases left unmatched: 7. For the CDR3, the DNA is TGTGCCACCAGCAAAGGGACAGGGAGGGGCAATGAGCAGTTCTTC. The encoded protein is CATSKGTGRGNEQFF. Full variable domain (outside the CDR3, taken from reference TRBV15 and TRBJ2-1): DAMVIQNPRYQVTQFGKPVTLSCSQTLNHNVMYWYQQKSSQAPKLLFHYYDKDFNNEADTPDNFQSRRPNTSFCFLDIRSPGLGDTAMYLCATSKGTGRGNEQFFGPGTRLTVL.

The V and J genes are TRBV27 and TRBJ2-6; the match to TRBD1 covers 10 bases. V shed 9 bases, J shed 0 bases, and the junction held 5 bases outside the gene matches. Germline V gives CDR1 MNHEY, CDR2 SMNVEV (reference sequence). CDR3 size: 16 residues. In nucleotides, the CDR3 is TGTGCCAGATTCCGGGACAGGGGCTCTGGGGCCAACGTCCTGACTTTC. Protein product: CARFRDRGSGANVLTF.

The chain couples TRBV10-2 to TRBJ2-1; the D gene is possibly TRBD2 (6 bases). Germline V gene sequence: CDR1 WSHSY, CDR2 SAAADI. V lost 7 bases and J 4 bases, leaving 17 bases between the germline ends. The CDR3 runs 15 residues. For the CDR3, the DNA is TGCGCCAGCACTCCTGGGGAGGTTCGGTACAATGAGCAGTTCTTC. This gives the protein CASTPGEVRYNEQFF.

The V and J genes are TRBV7-9 and TRBJ2-1; a weak D match, TRBD2 (5 bases). Germline loops: CDR1 SEHNR, CDR2 FQNEAQ (reference sequence). The CDR3 extends over 16 amino acids. Trimming removed 5 bases at V and 7 bases at J, with 21 bases between. CDR3 nucleotide sequence: TGTGCCAGCAGCGTCTCGACCGGGGAATTGGAGAATGAGCAGTTCTTC. It codes for CASSVSTGELENEQFF.

The chain carries TRBV27 and TRBJ1-5; D is possibly TRBD1 (5 bases). The CDR3 contains 13 residues. Trimming removed 2 bases from V and 9 bases from J, with 11 bases in between. Germline CDR1 MNHEY, CDR2 SMNVEV (reference sequence). The CDR3 coding sequence is TGTGCCAGCAGTTTAGGGTTGGGGGGGCCCCAGCATTTT. It encodes CASSLGLGGPQHF.

The chain has TRBV28 and TRBJ1-2; D gene unclear. The V gene's germline CDR1 is MDHEN and CDR2 SYDVKM. The CDR3 loop spans 11 amino acids. The germline V and J ends were trimmed by 6 bases and 1 base, with 3 bases remaining between them. The CDR3 protein is CASSINYGYTF. The CDR3 nucleotides are TGTGCCAGCAGCATTAACTATGGCTACACCTTC.

The CDR3 nucleotides are TGTGCCAGCAGTACCCGGACGGACACTAATCAGCCCCAGCATTTT. This encodes CASSTRTDTNQPQHF. The chain combines TRBV28 with TRBJ1-5; a possible D gene is TRBD1 (5 bases). V lost 5 bases to trimming and J lost 4 bases, with 15 bases between them. Germline CDR1 MDHEN, CDR2 SYDVKM. The CDR3 covers 15 residues.

The V and J genes are TRBV19 and TRBJ1-1; 9 bases line up with TRBD1. CDR1 LNHDA and CDR2 SQIVND come from the germline V gene (reference sequence). V shed 8 bases and J 3 bases; nucleotides not matched to a gene: 4. The length of the CDR3 is 13 residues. This chain's CDR3 is CASGDRADTEAFF. The CDR3 nucleotides are TGTGCCAGTGGGGACAGGGCGGACACTGAAGCTTTCTTT.

In its sample, this clone was seen once. The chain is built from TRBV7-3 and TRBJ2-7; the match to TRBD2 covers 10 bases. The V segment lost 2 bases and the J segment 6 bases; nucleotides outside the gene matches: 7. The germline gives CDR1 SGHTA, CDR2 FQGTGA. The CDR3 has 15 residues. CDR3 in DNA: TGTGCCAGCAGCTTACTAGCGGGGGAAGGGGTCGAGCAGTACTTC. It is translated as CASSLLAGEGVEQYF. Variable domain in full (rest from reference TRBV7-3 and TRBJ2-7): GAGVSQTPSNKVTEKGKYVELRCDPISGHTALYWYRQSLGQGPEFLIYFQGTGAADDSGLPNDRFFAVRPEGSVSTLKIQRTERGDSAVYLCASSLLAGEGVEQYFGPGTRLTVT.